What follows are 4 T cell receptor beta chains derived from one specimen sequenced in a study of blood T cell repertoires in COVID-19. Libraries were prepared by immunoSEQ multiplex PCR; TCRdb keeps only in-frame clonotypes and omits some of them. Here the sample spans more than 300,000 clones, around 90% being singletons. The sample comprised peripheral blood. The receptors come from a woman under 30 who had recovered from COVID-19.

V is TRBV5-6 and J is TRBJ2-2, with TRBD2 matching over 8 bases. CDR1 and CDR2 (germline): SGHDT, YYEEEE. Trimming cost V 4 bases and J 3 bases; bases outside gene matches: 5. The CDR3 is made up of 15 amino acids. The CDR3 sequence is CASSISGKHTGELFF. CDR3 nucleotide sequence: TGTGCCAGCAGCATTAGCGGGAAGCACACCGGGGAGCTGTTTTTT.

This chain uses TRBV19 with TRBJ2-4; 8 positions match TRBD1. After removal of 1 base from V and 8 bases from J, the junction contained 7 bases not matched to a gene. This CDR3 has 15 amino acids. The germline V gene has CDR1 LNHDA and CDR2 SQIVND (reference sequence). The DNA for the CDR3 is TGTGCCAGTAGTATAGGTGGGACAGGAATCGACATTCAGTACTTC. Protein product: CASSIGGTGIDIQYF.

This clone was seen ten or more times. The rearrangement links TRBV19 to TRBJ1-1, with a possible D match to TRBD1 (5 bases). Trimming removed 7 bases at V and 0 bases at J, with 12 bases between. The CDR3 spans 14 residues. Germline loops: CDR1 LNHDA, CDR2 SQIVND (reference sequence). The CDR3 sequence: CASTQGRMNTEAFF. The CDR3 DNA reads as TGTGCCAGTACTCAGGGCCGAATGAACACTGAAGCTTTCTTT.

This chain joins TRBV19 and TRBJ1-4, with 7 nucleotides matching TRBD1. The V and J ends lost 5 bases and 7 bases, in that order; junction bases with no gene match: 19. This CDR3 is 18 amino acids long. Germline V gene data show CDR1 as LNHDA and CDR2 as SQIVND (reference sequence). CDR3 region: CASSGQGGPPSSTEKLFF. The CDR3 bases are TGTGCCAGTAGTGGACAAGGGGGCCCGCCTTCGTCGACTGAAAAACTGTTTTTT.